What follows are 8 T cell receptor beta chains derived from one specimen sequenced in a study of blood T cells in healthy people across ages. Using a J-beta primer mix together with a sample-barcoded 5' primer, a second PCR was run for roughly 6 to 12 cycles. TCRdb reprocessed the 5' RACE reads via MiXCR and lists one record per CDR3 protein. Here the sample spans 600,000 to 1,000,000 distinct CDR3 sequences, 20% to 25% being singletons. The same sample was also used in a study of T cells of mothers and their children.

Specimen: blood. These receptors were collected from a boy under 18 in good health.

The chain recombines TRBV10-3 with TRBJ2-1; 10 nucleotides align to TRBD1. The germline V gene has CDR1 ENHRY and CDR2 SYGVKD. The CDR3 length is 17 residues. Unmatched junction bases numbered 12, after V lost 6 bases and J lost 4 bases. This CDR3 is CAIRPYSGTGDYNEQFF. The CDR3 DNA reads as TGTGCCATCAGACCATATTCCGGGACAGGGGATTACAATGAGCAGTTCTTC.

This clonotype was counted between two and nine times. The chain recombines TRBV29-1 with TRBJ1-2, with unresolved D. CDR3 length equals 13 residues. Germline CDR1 and CDR2: SQVTM and ANQGSEA. With 4 bases removed from V and 4 bases from J, the gap between germline ends came to 13 bases. DNA for the CDR3: TGCAGCGTTGGCAGTTTGGTCGGCTATGGCTACACCTTC. Translated: CSVGSLVGYGYTF.

This clonotype occurred many times. J is TRBJ2-5 and V is TRBV7-6; 11 nucleotides align to TRBD1. The CDR3 runs to 14 residues. The germline CDR1 and CDR2 sequences are SGHVS and FNYEAQ. J lost 1 base, V lost 5 bases, and 0 bases had no gene match. CDR3 DNA: TGTGCCAGCAGCGGACAGGGGGCCCAAGAGACCCAGTACTTC. Protein sequence: CASSGQGAQETQYF.

This clonotype turned up a few times. This chain connects TRBV5-1 to TRBJ2-5, with 10 bases identical to TRBD1. CDR1 and CDR2 from the germline V gene are SGHRS and YFSETQ. There are 14 residues in the CDR3. V lost 2 bases to trimming and J lost 6 bases; unmatched junction nucleotides: 4. The CDR3 spells CASSFGTGEQTQYF. The CDR3 coding sequence is TGCGCCAGCAGCTTCGGGACAGGGGAGCAGACCCAGTACTTC.

This sequence joins TRBV28 and TRBJ1-1, with unresolved D. The V gene lost 6 bases and the J gene lost 0 bases, with 8 bases spanning the gap. CDR1 MDHEN and CDR2 SYDVKM come from the germline V gene. The CDR3 is made up of 13 amino acids. The CDR3 region is CASSTALNTEAFF. The CDR3 bases are TGTGCCAGCAGCACAGCTTTGAACACTGAAGCTTTCTTT. Based on the CDR3 plus reference TRBV28 and TRBJ1-1, the full variable domain is DVKVTQSSRYLVKRTGEKVFLECVQDMDHENMFWYRQDPGLGLRLIYFSYDVKMKEKGDIPEGYSVSREKKERFSLILESASTNQTSMYLCASSTALNTEAFFGQGTRLTVV.

This clonotype was counted between two and nine times. V usage is TRBV12-3 or TRBV12-4 and J usage is TRBJ1-2; a weak D match, TRBD1 (6 bases). Trimming left V 8 bases short and J 6 bases short, with 22 bases between. This CDR3 has 15 amino acids. The CDR3 DNA reads TGTGCCAGCGCCCAGACCCCGGACAGTCCTAATGGCTACACCTTC. This sequence encodes CASAQTPDSPNGYTF.

This clonotype was observed a few times. The chain joins TRBV29-1 to TRBJ2-1, with TRBD2 as a possible D gene (5 bases). CDR3 length: 11 residues. V was pared by 5 bases and J by 15 bases, with 17 bases between. Germline V gene sequence: CDR1 SQVTM, CDR2 ANQGSEA. The CDR3 DNA sequence: TGCAGCGTTTTGCTGTCCGGGGTTGGGTTCTTC. As protein: CSVLLSGVGFF.

This clonotype came up a few times. The chain joins TRBV6-4 to TRBJ2-1; D remains unclear. Germline lookup yields CDR1 MRHNA and CDR2 SNTAGT. Trimming removed 2 bases from V and 8 bases from J, with 1 base in between. The CDR3 spans 10 residues. The CDR3 DNA reads TGTGCCAGCAGTGACGATGAGCAGTTCTTC. Protein product: CASSDDEQFF.